A selection of T cell receptor beta chains follows, all from one sample in a study of blood T cell repertoires in COVID-19. The data were produced by immunoSEQ multiplex PCR, yet TCRdb's version contains in-frame clones alone and is incomplete. The table lists about 200,000 clones, around 90% of them singletons. Specimen: peripheral blood. These receptors originate from a man in his 60s with acute or convalescent COVID-19. The CDR3 runs from the conserved cysteine through the conserved F or W. The order of the fields is D gene, J gene, V gene, clone size, CDR3 protein, CDR3 DNA. A D gene is named only where the DNA matches it firmly. Rows may omit the clone size; those that give it use once, few, many or a size class.

d_gene: NA
j_gene: TRBJ2-5
v_gene: TRBV30
abundance: NA
CDR3aa: CAWRDRETQYF
CDR3nt: TGTGCCTGGAGGGACAGAGAGACCCAGTACTTC

d_gene: NA
j_gene: TRBJ1-3
v_gene: TRBV3-1/TRBV3-2
abundance: NA
CDR3aa: CASSQGTRGNTIYF
CDR3nt: TGTGCCAGCAGCCAAGGTACGCGTGGAAACACCATATATTTT

d_gene: NA
j_gene: TRBJ1-4
v_gene: TRBV4-3
abundance: few
CDR3aa: CASSQSGGGLTEKLFF
CDR3nt: TGCGCCAGCAGCCAAAGCGGGGGGGGGCTTACTGAAAAACTGTTTTTT

d_gene: NA
j_gene: TRBJ1-5
v_gene: TRBV28
abundance: NA
CDR3aa: CASSSTGSPSNQPQHF
CDR3nt: TGTGCCAGCAGTTCCACAGGGTCCCCTAGCAATCAGCCCCAGCATTTT

d_gene: TRBD2
j_gene: TRBJ2-5
v_gene: TRBV5-6
abundance: few
CDR3aa: CASSKGLAGNLQETQYF
CDR3nt: TGTGCCAGCAGCAAGGGACTAGCGGGGAATCTACAAGAGACCCAGTACTTC

d_gene: TRBD2
j_gene: TRBJ2-5
v_gene: TRBV27
abundance: NA
CDR3aa: CASSFVYRLAGDLQETQYF
CDR3nt: TGTGCCAGCAGTTTCGTATATAGACTAGCGGGGGACCTCCAAGAGACCCAGTACTTC

d_gene: TRBD1
j_gene: TRBJ2-7
v_gene: TRBV6-5
abundance: NA
CDR3aa: CASGPDRARYEQYF
CDR3nt: TGTGCCAGCGGACCGGACAGGGCTCGATACGAGCAGTACTTC

d_gene: NA
j_gene: TRBJ2-3
v_gene: TRBV6-5
abundance: NA
CDR3aa: CASSYLTASTDTQYF
CDR3nt: TGTGCCAGCAGTTATCTAACAGCTAGCACAGATACGCAGTATTTT

d_gene: TRBD1
j_gene: TRBJ2-5
v_gene: TRBV5-4
abundance: NA
CDR3aa: CASSSPEQGAETQYF
CDR3nt: TGTGCCAGCAGCTCCCCAGAGCAGGGGGCGGAGACCCAGTACTTC

d_gene: NA
j_gene: TRBJ1-1
v_gene: TRBV27
abundance: NA
CDR3aa: CASSFGGVNTEAFF
CDR3nt: TGTGCCAGCAGTTTCGGAGGGGTGAACACTGAAGCTTTCTTT

d_gene: TRBD2
j_gene: TRBJ2-7
v_gene: TRBV7-2
abundance: NA
CDR3aa: CASSLWRGASYEQYF
CDR3nt: TGTGCCAGCAGCTTGTGGCGGGGGGCTTCCTACGAGCAGTACTTC

d_gene: TRBD2
j_gene: TRBJ2-5
v_gene: TRBV7-2
abundance: NA
CDR3aa: CASSLPGSGGKAETQYF
CDR3nt: TGTGCCAGCAGCTTACCTGGTAGCGGGGGGAAGGCGGAGACCCAGTACTTC

d_gene: TRBD1
j_gene: TRBJ1-5
v_gene: TRBV19
abundance: NA
CDR3aa: CASTGDRGGNNQPQHF
CDR3nt: TGTGCCAGTACCGGGGACAGGGGGGGTAACAATCAGCCCCAGCATTTT

d_gene: TRBD1
j_gene: TRBJ1-2
v_gene: TRBV5-1
abundance: NA
CDR3aa: CASSLGLLRQGHGYTF
CDR3nt: TGCGCCAGCAGCTTGGGGCTTTTGAGACAGGGCCATGGCTACACCTTC

d_gene: NA
j_gene: TRBJ2-5
v_gene: TRBV27
abundance: once
CDR3aa: CASSLQYQETQYF
CDR3nt: TGTGCCAGCAGTTTACAATACCAAGAGACCCAGTACTTC

d_gene: TRBD2
j_gene: TRBJ2-1
v_gene: TRBV2
abundance: NA
CDR3aa: CASSQLAGDCNEQFF
CDR3nt: TGTGCCAGCAGCCAACTAGCGGGGGACTGCAATGAGCAGTTCTTC

d_gene: NA
j_gene: TRBJ2-7
v_gene: TRBV5-6
abundance: once
CDR3aa: CASTLQGRYEQYF
CDR3nt: TGTGCCAGCACCCTCCAGGGTCGGTACGAGCAGTACTTC

d_gene: TRBD1
j_gene: TRBJ2-7
v_gene: TRBV6-5
abundance: NA
CDR3aa: CASTDAGGSYEQYF
CDR3nt: TGTGCCAGCACCGACGCAGGGGGCTCCTACGAGCAGTACTTC

d_gene: TRBD1
j_gene: TRBJ2-7
v_gene: TRBV7-6
abundance: NA
CDR3aa: CASSLARDSSYEQYF
CDR3nt: TGTGCCAGCAGCTTAGCCCGGGACAGCTCCTACGAGCAGTACTTC

d_gene: NA
j_gene: TRBJ2-3
v_gene: TRBV5-4
abundance: NA
CDR3aa: CASSLGGGPSTDTQYF
CDR3nt: TGTGCCAGCAGCTTGGGCGGGGGCCCTAGCACAGATACGCAGTATTTT

d_gene: TRBD1
j_gene: TRBJ1-6
v_gene: TRBV10-3
abundance: many
CDR3aa: CAIKGQGNNSPLHF
CDR3nt: TGTGCCATCAAGGGACAGGGGAATAATTCACCCCTCCACTTT

d_gene: NA
j_gene: TRBJ2-4
v_gene: TRBV27
abundance: many
CDR3aa: CASSLLPEGKNIQYF
CDR3nt: TGTGCCAGCAGTTTATTACCTGAGGGCAAAAACATTCAGTACTTC

d_gene: TRBD1
j_gene: TRBJ2-7
v_gene: TRBV5-1
abundance: NA
CDR3aa: CASSLDRGTYEQYF
CDR3nt: TGCGCCAGCAGCTTGGACAGGGGGACCTACGAGCAGTACTTC

d_gene: TRBD1
j_gene: TRBJ1-5
v_gene: TRBV3-1/TRBV3-2
abundance: NA
CDR3aa: CASSRSTGNQPQHF
CDR3nt: TGTGCCAGCAGCCGCTCGACAGGGAATCAGCCCCAGCATTTT

d_gene: TRBD1
j_gene: TRBJ1-3
v_gene: TRBV18
abundance: NA
CDR3aa: CASSPGQGAGNTIYF
CDR3nt: TGTGCCAGCTCACCAGGACAGGGGGCCGGAAACACCATATATTTT

d_gene: NA
j_gene: TRBJ2-1
v_gene: TRBV19
abundance: NA
CDR3aa: CASSPRRAVTYNEQFF
CDR3nt: TGTGCCAGTAGTCCCCGGAGGGCGGTAACCTACAATGAGCAGTTCTTC

d_gene: NA
j_gene: TRBJ1-2
v_gene: TRBV6-5
abundance: NA
CDR3aa: CASRGGSNYGYTF
CDR3nt: TGTGCCAGCAGGGGAGGGAGTAACTATGGCTACACCTTC

d_gene: NA
j_gene: TRBJ2-7
v_gene: TRBV5-6
abundance: NA
CDR3aa: CASSLGQGGEQYF
CDR3nt: TGTGCCAGCAGCTTGGGACAGGGAGGCGAGCAGTACTTC

d_gene: TRBD1
j_gene: TRBJ1-1
v_gene: TRBV5-4
abundance: NA
CDR3aa: CASSLPGQVNTEAFF
CDR3nt: TGTGCCAGCAGCTTACCGGGACAGGTTAACACTGAAGCTTTCTTT

d_gene: NA
j_gene: TRBJ2-5
v_gene: TRBV5-5
abundance: once
CDR3aa: CASSSYPGLGQETQYF
CDR3nt: TGTGCCAGCAGCTCGTACCCAGGGTTGGGCCAAGAGACCCAGTACTTC

d_gene: NA
j_gene: TRBJ1-4
v_gene: TRBV7-9
abundance: NA
CDR3aa: CASSSRTGRLFF
CDR3nt: TGTGCCAGCAGCTCCCGGACGGGGAGATTGTTTTTT

d_gene: NA
j_gene: TRBJ1-6
v_gene: TRBV4-1
abundance: NA
CDR3aa: CASSQGVRSDSPLHF
CDR3nt: TGCGCCAGCAGCCAAGGGGTCAGGTCGGATTCACCCCTCCACTTT

d_gene: NA
j_gene: TRBJ1-5
v_gene: TRBV19
abundance: NA
CDR3aa: CASSTFDSRNQPQHF
CDR3nt: TGTGCCAGTAGTACATTCGACAGTCGTAATCAGCCCCAGCATTTT

d_gene: TRBD1
j_gene: TRBJ1-2
v_gene: TRBV11-2
abundance: NA
CDR3aa: CASSRTGYGYTF
CDR3nt: TGTGCCAGCAGCCGGACAGGGTATGGCTACACCTTC

d_gene: NA
j_gene: TRBJ1-2
v_gene: TRBV3-1/TRBV3-2
abundance: NA
CDR3aa: CASSQERGVNYGYTF
CDR3nt: TGTGCCAGCAGCCAAGAACGGGGAGTAAACTATGGCTACACCTTC

d_gene: TRBD1
j_gene: TRBJ1-1
v_gene: TRBV7-9
abundance: NA
CDR3aa: CASSLVPRTGGVRPFF
CDR3nt: TGTGCCAGCAGCTTAGTCCCACGGACAGGGGGCGTTCGGCCTTTCTTT

d_gene: NA
j_gene: TRBJ1-1
v_gene: TRBV29-1
abundance: NA
CDR3aa: CSVAPGLQSGTEAFF
CDR3nt: TGCAGCGTGGCACCGGGACTCCAAAGTGGCACTGAAGCTTTCTTT

d_gene: TRBD1
j_gene: TRBJ2-7
v_gene: TRBV12-3/TRBV12-4
abundance: NA
CDR3aa: CASQGTVSYEQYF
CDR3nt: TGTGCCAGCCAGGGGACAGTCTCCTACGAGCAGTACTTC

d_gene: NA
j_gene: TRBJ2-3
v_gene: TRBV3-1/TRBV3-2
abundance: NA
CDR3aa: CASSQDGVSDTQYF
CDR3nt: TGTGCCAGCAGCCAAGATGGAGTTAGTGACACGCAGTATTTT

d_gene: TRBD1
j_gene: TRBJ1-5
v_gene: TRBV5-5
abundance: NA
CDR3aa: CASIGTGGIGQPQHF
CDR3nt: TGTGCCAGCATCGGGACAGGAGGGATAGGGCAGCCCCAGCATTTT

d_gene: NA
j_gene: TRBJ2-7
v_gene: TRBV2
abundance: NA
CDR3aa: CASSGVGDYEQYF
CDR3nt: TGTGCCAGCAGTGGGGTAGGGGACTACGAGCAGTACTTC

d_gene: NA
j_gene: TRBJ1-6
v_gene: TRBV27
abundance: NA
CDR3aa: CASSLGDSPYNSPLHF
CDR3nt: TGTGCCAGCAGTTTAGGAGACAGCCCATATAATTCACCCCTCCACTTT

d_gene: NA
j_gene: TRBJ1-5
v_gene: TRBV6-1
abundance: NA
CDR3aa: CASSEVISGSNQPQHF
CDR3nt: TGTGCCAGCAGTGAAGTTATATCAGGGAGCAATCAGCCCCAGCATTTT

d_gene: TRBD1
j_gene: TRBJ2-3
v_gene: TRBV11-3
abundance: NA
CDR3aa: CASSFGTGLGPDTQYF
CDR3nt: TGTGCCAGCAGCTTCGGGACAGGGCTGGGGCCAGATACGCAGTATTTT

d_gene: NA
j_gene: TRBJ2-1
v_gene: TRBV24-1
abundance: NA
CDR3aa: CATSDSRQGGWYNEQFF
CDR3nt: TGTGCCACCAGTGACTCAAGACAGGGAGGATGGTACAATGAGCAGTTCTTC